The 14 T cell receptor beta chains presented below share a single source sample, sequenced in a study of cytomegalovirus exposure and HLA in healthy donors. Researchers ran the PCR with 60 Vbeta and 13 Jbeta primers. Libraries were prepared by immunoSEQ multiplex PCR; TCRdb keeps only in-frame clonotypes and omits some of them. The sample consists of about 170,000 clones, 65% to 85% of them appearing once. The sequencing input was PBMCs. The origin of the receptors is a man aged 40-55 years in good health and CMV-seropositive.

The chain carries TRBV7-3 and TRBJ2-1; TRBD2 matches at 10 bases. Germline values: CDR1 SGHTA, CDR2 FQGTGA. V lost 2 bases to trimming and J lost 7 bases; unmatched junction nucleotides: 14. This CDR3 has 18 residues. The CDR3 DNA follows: TGTGCCAGCAGCTTATCAACAGGAGCGGGGGGGCAGTTAAATGAGCAGTTCTTC. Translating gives CASSLSTGAGGQLNEQFF.

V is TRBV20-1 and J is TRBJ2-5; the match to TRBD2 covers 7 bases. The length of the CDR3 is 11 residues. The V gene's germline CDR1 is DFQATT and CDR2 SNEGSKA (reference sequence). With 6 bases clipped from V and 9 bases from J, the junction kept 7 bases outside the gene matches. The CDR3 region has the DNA TGCAGTGCGGGGAGGGGCGAGGCCCAGTACTTC. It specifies CSAGRGEAQYF.

CDR3 nucleotide sequence: TGTGCCAGCAGCTTCACTAGCGGGGGGGCGGGCGAGCAGTACTTC. Amino acids: CASSFTSGGAGEQYF. The chain recombines TRBV7-2 with TRBJ2-7, with TRBD2 matching 13 bases. The CDR3 has 15 residues. V shed 3 bases, J shed 6 bases, and the junction held 5 bases outside the gene matches. Germline values: CDR1 SGHTA, CDR2 FQGNSA.

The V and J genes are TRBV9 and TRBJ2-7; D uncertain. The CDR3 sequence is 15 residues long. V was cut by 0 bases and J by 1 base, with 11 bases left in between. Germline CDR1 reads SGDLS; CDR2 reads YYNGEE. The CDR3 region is CASSVDHGPSYEQYF. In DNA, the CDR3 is TGTGCCAGCAGCGTAGATCATGGGCCTTCCTACGAGCAGTACTTC.

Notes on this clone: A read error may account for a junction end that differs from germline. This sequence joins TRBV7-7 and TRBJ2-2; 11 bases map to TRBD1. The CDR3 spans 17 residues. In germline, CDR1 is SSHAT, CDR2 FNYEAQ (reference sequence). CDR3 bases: TGTGCTAGCAGCTTAAGATCCGGGACAGGGGGTTCCGGGGAGCTGTTTTTT. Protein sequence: CASSLRSGTGGSGELFF.

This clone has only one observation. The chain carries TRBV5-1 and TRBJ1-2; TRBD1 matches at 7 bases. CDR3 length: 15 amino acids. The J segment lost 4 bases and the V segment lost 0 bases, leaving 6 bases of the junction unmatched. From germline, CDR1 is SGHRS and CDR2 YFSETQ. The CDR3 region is CASSLGQGGGYGYTF. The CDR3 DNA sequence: TGCGCCAGCAGCTTGGGCCAGGGGGGCGGCTATGGCTACACCTTC.

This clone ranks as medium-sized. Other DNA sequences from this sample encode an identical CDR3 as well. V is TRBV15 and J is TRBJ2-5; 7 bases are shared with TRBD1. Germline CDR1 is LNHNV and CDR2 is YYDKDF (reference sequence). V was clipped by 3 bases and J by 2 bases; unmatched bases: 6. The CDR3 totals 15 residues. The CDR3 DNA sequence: TGTGCCACCAGCAGGGACAGGTCGATTCAAGAGACCCAGTACTTC. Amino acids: CATSRDRSIQETQYF. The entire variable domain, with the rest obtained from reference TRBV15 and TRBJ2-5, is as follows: DAMVIQNPRYQVTQFGKPVTLSCSQTLNHNVMYWYQQKSSQAPKLLFHYYDKDFNNEADTPDNFQSRRPNTSFCFLDIRSPGLGDTAMYLCATSRDRSIQETQYFGPGTRLLVL.

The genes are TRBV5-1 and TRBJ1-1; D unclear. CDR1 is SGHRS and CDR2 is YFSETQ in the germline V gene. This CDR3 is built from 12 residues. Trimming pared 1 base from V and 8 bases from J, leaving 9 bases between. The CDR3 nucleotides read TGCGCCAGCAGCTTGATGGGAGAAGAAGCTTTCTTT. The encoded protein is CASSLMGEEAFF.

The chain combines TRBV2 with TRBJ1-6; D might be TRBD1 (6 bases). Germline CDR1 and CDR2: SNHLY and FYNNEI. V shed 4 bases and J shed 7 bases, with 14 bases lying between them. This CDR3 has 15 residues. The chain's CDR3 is CASSGWDKGNSPLHF. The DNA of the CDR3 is TGTGCCAGCAGTGGATGGGACAAGGGCAATTCACCCCTCCACTTT.

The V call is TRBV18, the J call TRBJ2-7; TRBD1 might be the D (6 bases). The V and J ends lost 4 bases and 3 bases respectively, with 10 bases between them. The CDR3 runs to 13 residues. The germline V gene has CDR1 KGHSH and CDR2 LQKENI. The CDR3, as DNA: TGTGCCAGCTCACTCCGGGACAACTACGAGCAGTACTTC. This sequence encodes CASSLRDNYEQYF.

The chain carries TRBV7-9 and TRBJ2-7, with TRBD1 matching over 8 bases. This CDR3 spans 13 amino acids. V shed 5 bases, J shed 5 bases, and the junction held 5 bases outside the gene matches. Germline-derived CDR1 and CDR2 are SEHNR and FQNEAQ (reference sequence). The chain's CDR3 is CASSRQGSHEQYF. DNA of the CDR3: TGTGCCAGCAGCCGACAGGGGAGCCACGAGCAGTACTTC.

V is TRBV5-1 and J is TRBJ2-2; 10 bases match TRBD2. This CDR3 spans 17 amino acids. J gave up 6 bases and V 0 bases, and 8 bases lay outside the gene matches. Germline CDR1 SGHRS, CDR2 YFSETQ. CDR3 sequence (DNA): TGCGCCAGCAGCTTGGCCGTCAGCGGGGGGGGCCCCGGGGAGCTGTTTTTT. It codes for CASSLAVSGGGPGELFF.

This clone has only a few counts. For the CDR3, the DNA is TGTGCCAGCAGTAGCGAGGCTGGAAACACCATATATTTT. Its protein is CASSSEAGNTIYF. The chain has TRBV6-5 and TRBJ1-3; D unclear. V lost 5 bases, J lost 2 bases, and 7 bases lay in between. CDR3 length: 13 residues. The germline V gene has CDR1 MNHEY and CDR2 SVGAGI.

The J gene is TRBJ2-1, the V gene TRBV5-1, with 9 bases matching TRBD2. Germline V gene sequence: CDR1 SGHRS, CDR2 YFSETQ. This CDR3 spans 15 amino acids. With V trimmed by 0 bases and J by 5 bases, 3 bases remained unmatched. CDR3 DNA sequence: TGCGCCAGCAGCTTGGTAGCGGGGGCGCACAATGAGCAGTTCTTC. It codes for CASSLVAGAHNEQFF. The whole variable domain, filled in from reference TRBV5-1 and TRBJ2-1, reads KAGVTQTPRYLIKTRGQQVTLSCSPISGHRSVSWYQQTPGQGLQFLFEYFSETQRNKGNFPGRFSGRQFSNSRSEMNVSTLELGDSALYLCASSLVAGAHNEQFFGPGTRLTVL.